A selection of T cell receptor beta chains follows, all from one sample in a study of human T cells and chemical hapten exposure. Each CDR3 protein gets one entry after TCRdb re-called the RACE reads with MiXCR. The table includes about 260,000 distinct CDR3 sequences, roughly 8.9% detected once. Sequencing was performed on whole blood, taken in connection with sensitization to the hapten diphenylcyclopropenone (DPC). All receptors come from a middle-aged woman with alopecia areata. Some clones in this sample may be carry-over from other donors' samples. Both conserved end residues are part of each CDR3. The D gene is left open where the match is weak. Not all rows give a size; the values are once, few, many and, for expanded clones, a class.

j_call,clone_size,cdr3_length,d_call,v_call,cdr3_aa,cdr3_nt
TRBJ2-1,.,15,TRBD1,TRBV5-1,CASSLYGQGAAEQFF,TGCGCCAGCAGCTTGTACGGCCAGGGGGCGGCTGAGCAGTTCTTC
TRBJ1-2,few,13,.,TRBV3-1,CASSQGEGSGYTF,TGTGCCAGCAGCCAAGGCGAGGGAAGCGGCTACACCTTC
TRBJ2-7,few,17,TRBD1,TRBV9,CASSVGSAGTGFYEQYF,TGTGCCAGCAGCGTAGGATCTGCCGGGACAGGCTTCTACGAGCAGTACTTC
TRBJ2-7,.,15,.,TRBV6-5,CASSYGQDLSGEQYF,TGTGCCAGCAGTTACGGCCAGGACCTCTCGGGTGAGCAGTACTTC
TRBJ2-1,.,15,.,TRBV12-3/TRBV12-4,CASSPSLGGAREQFF,TGTGCCAGCAGTCCAAGTTTAGGCGGGGCCCGTGAGCAGTTCTTC
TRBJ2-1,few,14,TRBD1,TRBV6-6,CASSPGTGGINQFF,TGTGCCAGCAGTCCCGGGACAGGGGGCATTAATCAGTTCTTC
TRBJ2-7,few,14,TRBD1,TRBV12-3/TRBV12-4,CASSLGQGPREQYF,TGTGCCAGCAGTTTAGGACAGGGTCCTCGCGAGCAGTACTTC
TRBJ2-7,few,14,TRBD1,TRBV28,CASRDGQGAYEQYF,TGTGCCAGCAGAGACGGACAGGGAGCCTACGAGCAGTACTTC
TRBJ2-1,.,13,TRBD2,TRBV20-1,CSALKGGPYEQFF,TGCAGTGCTCTGAAGGGAGGGCCATATGAGCAGTTCTTC
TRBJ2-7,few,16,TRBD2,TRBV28,CATKGPRTSGSYEQYF,TGTGCCACCAAAGGGCCTCGGACTAGCGGATCCTACGAGCAGTACTTC
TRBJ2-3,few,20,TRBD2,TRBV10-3,CAISETTTSGRTVSTDTQYF,TGTGCCATCAGTGAGACTACGACTAGCGGGAGAACTGTTAGCACAGATACGCAGTATTTT
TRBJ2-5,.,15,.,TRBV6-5,CASSYSIKGQETQYF,TGTGCCAGCAGTTACTCGATTAAGGGCCAAGAGACCCAGTACTTC
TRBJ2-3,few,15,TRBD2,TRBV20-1,CSARVLAGPINAQYF,TGCAGTGCTAGAGTGCTAGCGGGGCCGATCAACGCGCAGTATTTT
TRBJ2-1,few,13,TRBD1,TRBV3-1,CASSPGQGYEQFF,TGTGCCAGCAGCCCTGGACAGGGTTATGAGCAGTTCTTC
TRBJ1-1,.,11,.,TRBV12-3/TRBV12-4,CASSSSIEAFF,TGTGCCAGCAGTTCGTCGATTGAAGCTTTCTTT
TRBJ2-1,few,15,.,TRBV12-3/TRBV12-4,CASTPDSSSYNEQFF,TGTGCCAGCACCCCTGACTCGAGCTCCTACAATGAGCAGTTCTTC
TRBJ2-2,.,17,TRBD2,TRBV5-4,CASSLPAGASNTGELFF,TGTGCCAGCAGCCTTCCGGCGGGAGCCTCGAACACCGGGGAGCTGTTTTTT
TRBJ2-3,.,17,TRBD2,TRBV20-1,CSARGSGLAGSTDTQYF,TGCAGTGCTAGAGGGTCCGGACTAGCGGGTAGCACAGATACGCAGTATTTT
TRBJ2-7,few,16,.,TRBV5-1,CASSLDSGFHSYEQYF,TGCGCCAGCAGCTTGGATTCGGGTTTTCACTCCTACGAGCAGTACTTC
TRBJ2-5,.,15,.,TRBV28,CASSTNSGGQETQYF,TGTGCCAGCAGTACCAACTCGGGCGGGCAAGAGACCCAGTACTTC
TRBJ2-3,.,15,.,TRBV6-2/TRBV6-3,CASSYRRQGTDTQYF,TGTGCCAGCAGTTACCGACGACAGGGCACAGATACGCAGTATTTT
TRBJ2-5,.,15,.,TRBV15,CATSRDQGREETQYF,TGTGCCACCAGCAGAGATCAAGGCAGGGAGGAGACCCAGTACTTC
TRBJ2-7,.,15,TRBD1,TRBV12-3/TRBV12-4,CASSLLQGARGEQYF,TGTGCCAGCAGTTTATTACAGGGGGCGCGGGGCGAGCAGTACTTC
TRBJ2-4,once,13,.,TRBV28,CASVDLAKNIQYF,TGTGCCAGCGTGGACTTAGCCAAAAACATTCAGTACTTC
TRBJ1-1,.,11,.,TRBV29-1,CSVKTGNEAFF,TGCAGCGTGAAAACAGGGAATGAAGCTTTCTTT
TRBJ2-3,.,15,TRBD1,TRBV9,CASSIRQGSTDTQYF,TGTGCCAGCAGCATACGACAGGGATCCACAGATACGCAGTATTTT
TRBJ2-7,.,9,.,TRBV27,CASTTVQYF,TGTGCCAGCACCACCGTGCAGTACTTC
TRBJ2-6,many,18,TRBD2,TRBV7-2,CASSTSSGRATGANVLTF,TGTGCCAGCAGCACCTCTAGCGGGAGGGCTACAGGGGCCAACGTCCTGACTTTC
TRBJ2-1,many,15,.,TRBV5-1,CASSFVGGATNEQFF,TGCGCCAGCAGCTTCGTCGGGGGAGCGACCAATGAGCAGTTCTTC
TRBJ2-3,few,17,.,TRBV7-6,CASSFRLSERAVDTQYF,TGTGCCAGCAGCTTCCGACTATCGGAGCGGGCCGTAGATACGCAGTATTTT
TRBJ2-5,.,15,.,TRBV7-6,CASSLGASQIETQYF,TGTGCCAGCAGCTTAGGAGCATCTCAGATAGAGACCCAGTACTTC
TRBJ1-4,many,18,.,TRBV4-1,CASSQGVIAGAFREKLFF,TGCGCCAGCAGCCAAGGGGTGATCGCGGGGGCTTTTCGTGAAAAACTGTTTTTT
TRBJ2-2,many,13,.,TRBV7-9,CASSLNEAGELFF,TGTGCCAGCAGCTTAAACGAGGCGGGGGAGCTGTTTTTT
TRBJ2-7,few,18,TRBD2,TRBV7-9,CASSSSGTSGSTSDEQYF,TGTGCCAGCAGCTCATCTGGGACTAGCGGTAGTACTTCCGACGAGCAGTACTTC
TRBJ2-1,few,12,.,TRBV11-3,CASSPSWGEQFF,TGTGCCAGCAGCCCGAGTTGGGGTGAGCAGTTCTTC
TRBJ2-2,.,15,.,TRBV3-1,CASSQRGSGTGELFF,TGTGCCAGCAGCCAACGCGGATCCGGCACCGGGGAGCTGTTTTTT
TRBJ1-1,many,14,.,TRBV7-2,CASSFQGVGTEAFF,TGTGCCAGCAGCTTTCAGGGAGTAGGGACTGAAGCTTTCTTT
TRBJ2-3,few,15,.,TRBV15,CATSNPGTAVGTQYF,TGTGCCACCAGCAACCCCGGGACCGCCGTGGGGACGCAGTATTTT
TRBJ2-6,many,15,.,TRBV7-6,CASGGASSGANVLTF,TGTGCCAGCGGGGGGGCCAGCTCTGGGGCCAACGTCCTGACTTTC
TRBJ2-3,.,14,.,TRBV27,CASSSVPSTDTQYF,TGTGCCAGCAGTTCCGTCCCTAGCACAGATACGCAGTATTTT
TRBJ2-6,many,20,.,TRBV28,CASNPLSRDTSSSGANVLTF,TGTGCCAGCAACCCATTATCCCGGGACACATCATCTTCCGGGGCCAACGTCCTGACTTTC
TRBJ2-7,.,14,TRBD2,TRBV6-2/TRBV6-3,CASSPGGPPYEQYF,TGTGCCAGCAGCCCGGGAGGACCCCCCTACGAGCAGTACTTC
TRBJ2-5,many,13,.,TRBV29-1,CSASLGVQETQYF,TGCAGCGCGTCCCTGGGTGTACAAGAGACCCAGTACTTC
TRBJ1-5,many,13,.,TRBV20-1,CSAREVQGQPQHF,TGCAGTGCTAGGGAAGTCCAGGGTCAGCCCCAGCATTTT
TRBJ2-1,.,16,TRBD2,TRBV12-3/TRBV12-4,CASTPHSSGVFDEQFF,TGTGCCAGCACCCCTCATTCTAGCGGGGTTTTCGATGAGCAGTTCTTC
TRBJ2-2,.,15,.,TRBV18,CASSPTTGGTGELFF,TGTGCCAGCTCACCGACAACAGGCGGCACCGGGGAGCTGTTTTTT
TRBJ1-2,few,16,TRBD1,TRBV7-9,CASSPRTGDTGLSYTF,TGTGCCAGCAGCCCCCGGACAGGGGACACCGGACTATCGTACACCTTC
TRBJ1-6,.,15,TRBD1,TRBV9,CASSAQTGLHSPLHF,TGTGCCAGCAGCGCCCAGACAGGGCTGCATTCACCCCTCCACTTT
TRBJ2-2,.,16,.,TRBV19,CASSILLASNTGELFF,TGTGCCAGTAGTATTCTACTAGCCTCGAACACCGGGGAGCTGTTTTTT
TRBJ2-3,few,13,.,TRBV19,CASSTQGGNTQYF,TGTGCCAGTAGTACCCAGGGGGGGAATACGCAGTATTTT
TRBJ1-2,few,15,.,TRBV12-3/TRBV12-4,CASSLWASRGYGYTF,TGTGCCAGCAGTTTATGGGCCTCACGAGGCTATGGCTACACCTTC
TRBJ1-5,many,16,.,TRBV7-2,CASSLEGPPGNQPQHF,TGTGCCAGCAGCTTAGAGGGTCCCCCGGGCAATCAGCCCCAGCATTTT
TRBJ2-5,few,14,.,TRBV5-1,CASSLDPGRETQYF,TGCGCCAGCAGCTTGGATCCAGGGAGAGAGACCCAGTACTTC
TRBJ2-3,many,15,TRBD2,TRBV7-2,CASVLSGGRADTQYF,TGTGCCAGCGTCCTTTCTGGGGGGAGGGCAGATACGCAGTATTTT
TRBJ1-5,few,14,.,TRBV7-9,CASSFSSVSQPQHF,TGTGCCAGCAGCTTTAGTTCAGTGAGTCAGCCCCAGCATTTT
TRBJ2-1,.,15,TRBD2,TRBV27,CASRDLAGGYNEQFF,TGTGCCAGCAGGGATCTAGCGGGAGGTTACAATGAGCAGTTCTTC
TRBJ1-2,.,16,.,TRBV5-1,CASSQYPAPGGYGYTF,TGCGCCAGCAGCCAGTACCCGGCCCCGGGAGGCTATGGCTACACCTTC
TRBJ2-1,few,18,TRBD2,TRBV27,CASSRTSGGGLPYNEQFF,TGTGCCAGCAGTCGCACTAGCGGGGGAGGCCTCCCTTACAATGAGCAGTTCTTC
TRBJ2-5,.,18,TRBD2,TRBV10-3,CAISESVPQREGTETQYF,TGTGCCATCAGTGAGTCGGTCCCCCAGCGGGAGGGAACAGAGACCCAGTACTTC